Listed below are T cell receptor beta chains from one sample, sequenced in a study of T cells after yellow fever vaccination. MiXCR, run by TCRdb on the 5' RACE reads, gives a single entry per CDR3 protein. The sample shows around 300,000 distinct CDR3 sequences, over 3.5% of them seen only once. The sequencing used PBMCs, collected 15 days after the yellow fever booster vaccination. Source of these receptors: a young man who received the YFV17D yellow fever vaccine. Both conserved end residues are part of each CDR3. Only some rows state a clone size, as once, few, many or a class for expanded clones.

clone_size: many
v_call: TRBV5-1
cdr3_aa: CASSLGTSGGVYQETQYF

clone_size: many
v_call: TRBV18
cdr3_aa: CASSSSLEGTEAFF

clone_size: .
v_call: TRBV27
cdr3_aa: CASGAGVHNEQFF

clone_size: few
v_call: TRBV6-5
cdr3_aa: CASIRTNRGDSPLHF

clone_size: many
v_call: TRBV7-2
cdr3_aa: CASSLVRSNEQFF

clone_size: .
v_call: TRBV5-1
cdr3_aa: CASSLWAAGGRTTSNEQFF

clone_size: .
v_call: TRBV7-2
cdr3_aa: CASSSSWAGLGFEQYF

clone_size: many
v_call: TRBV5-1
cdr3_aa: CASSPAMGGPYEQYF

clone_size: many
v_call: TRBV7-6
cdr3_aa: CASSLAHPGRVNTEAFF

clone_size: many
v_call: TRBV7-2
cdr3_aa: CASSPTGGLSETQYF

clone_size: few
v_call: TRBV5-1
cdr3_aa: CASSPQGSTVFNTEAFF

clone_size: many
v_call: TRBV4-2
cdr3_aa: CASSQPGTPGAGELFF

clone_size: .
v_call: TRBV5-1
cdr3_aa: CASSLHSPTEGYEQYF

clone_size: .
v_call: TRBV3-1
cdr3_aa: CASSLTGGEQFF

clone_size: many
v_call: TRBV7-7
cdr3_aa: CASSLEAGRSSYNEQFF

clone_size: few
v_call: TRBV7-9
cdr3_aa: CASSASGGNQPQHF

clone_size: .
v_call: TRBV28
cdr3_aa: CASSPAASGANVLTF

clone_size: few
v_call: TRBV20-1
cdr3_aa: CSARDNAGVGDTQYF

clone_size: many
v_call: TRBV4-3
cdr3_aa: CASSRRVYTEAFF

clone_size: many
v_call: TRBV15
cdr3_aa: CATSGGQGASFNEQYF

clone_size: few
v_call: TRBV5-5
cdr3_aa: CASSSSLGWLFF

clone_size: few
v_call: TRBV6-4
cdr3_aa: CASSAAASSYNEQFF

clone_size: .
v_call: TRBV5-4
cdr3_aa: CASSLEGWGYGYTF

clone_size: many
v_call: TRBV20-1
cdr3_aa: CSARDSRTGPYNEQFF

clone_size: many
v_call: TRBV7-8
cdr3_aa: CASSSEGTFEQYF

clone_size: many
v_call: TRBV27
cdr3_aa: CASSLSILQPQHF

clone_size: many
v_call: TRBV12-3/TRBV12-4
cdr3_aa: CASSLGSYGYTF

clone_size: .
v_call: TRBV5-1
cdr3_aa: CASSWAGVGTYEQYF